This is a list of T cell receptor beta chains from one sample in a study of early T cells in non-severe SARS-CoV-2 infection. A single record per CDR3 protein comes from TCRdb applying MiXCR to the 5' RACE reads. The table records tens of thousands of distinct CDR3 sequences, 5.8% of them present only once. The sample was whole blood. These receptors were taken from an adult who was a healthcare worker with PCR-confirmed SARS-CoV-2 infection or an uninfected control (not recorded which). CDR3s include the opening cysteine and the closing phenylalanine or tryptophan. Only some rows state a clone size, as once, few, many or a class for expanded clones.

CDR3: CASSDRDTQYF; size: many; V: TRBV12-3/TRBV12-4
CDR3: CASSTGGTRGNTIYF; size: many; V: TRBV6-5
CDR3: CASLASSYEQYF; size: many; V: TRBV10-2
CDR3: CASSTGLNQPQHF; size: many; V: TRBV19
CDR3: CASSIDRGQGGAETQYF; size: many; V: TRBV19
CDR3: CASSGTSGYEQFF; size: many; V: TRBV9
CDR3: CATSDSGRGRTGELFF; size: many; V: TRBV24-1
CDR3: CASSHGGRTGELFF; size: many; V: TRBV12-3/TRBV12-4
CDR3: CASSQIAYEQYF; size: NA; V: TRBV3-1
CDR3: CASSYTGTANYGYTF; size: many; V: TRBV6-2/TRBV6-3
CDR3: CAIGQGQGLVEQYF; size: many; V: TRBV10-3
CDR3: CASRGVEYGYTF; size: many; V: TRBV12-3/TRBV12-4
CDR3: CAGQGDGGAGELFF; size: many; V: TRBV6-1
CDR3: CASSSSIYGYTF; size: NA; V: TRBV28
CDR3: CAGGGNGNTIYF; size: many; V: TRBV6-6
CDR3: CASSQQLAGVAGDTQYF; size: many; V: TRBV5-4
CDR3: CASSSRSGSQPQHF; size: few; V: TRBV6-1
CDR3: CASSRSRPETAAYEQYF; size: many; V: TRBV3-1
CDR3: CASSSPLEAGEGTQYF; size: many; V: TRBV7-6
CDR3: CASSAGPEQFF; size: many; V: TRBV5-1
CDR3: CAWCKTTPYEQYF; size: many; V: TRBV30
CDR3: CSVADSHGYTF; size: many; V: TRBV29-1
CDR3: CASSVGTGELFF; size: many; V: TRBV2
CDR3: CASRPSGGGGEQYF; size: NA; V: TRBV7-2
CDR3: CASGPRTGTTYNEQFF; size: few; V: TRBV19
CDR3: CASGLWEASGNTIYF; size: few; V: TRBV12-5
CDR3: CSARDYSGGRQFF; size: many; V: TRBV20-1
CDR3: CASSSPAAGTDTQYF; size: many; V: TRBV6-5
CDR3: CASSSRRQEREDTQYF; size: many; V: TRBV27
CDR3: CASSRLEASGSREQYF; size: many; V: TRBV3-1
CDR3: CAIDQGSEQFF; size: many; V: TRBV10-3
CDR3: CASSLSGGGSGNTIYF; size: few; V: TRBV27
CDR3: CASSLFQGAGYNEQFF; size: many; V: TRBV7-2
CDR3: CSARLKGGEQYF; size: few; V: TRBV29-1
CDR3: CASSTSDPYEQYF; size: many; V: TRBV6-6
CDR3: CASSLVGNMRLFF; size: many; V: TRBV7-6
CDR3: CATSEGLAALETQYF; size: NA; V: TRBV15
CDR3: CASSRDREGNEQFF; size: many; V: TRBV5-1
CDR3: CASRHSGSLGETQYF; size: few; V: TRBV10-2
CDR3: CASSQGRQGLRQFF; size: many; V: TRBV6-6
CDR3: CASAYPGRAQFF; size: few; V: TRBV11-2
CDR3: CASTHPAGQQETQYF; size: many; V: TRBV7-9
CDR3: CSATRQASEAFF; size: many; V: TRBV20-1
CDR3: CASSTRAKGTIYF; size: many; V: TRBV7-2
CDR3: CASSQEASGAYNEQFF; size: many; V: TRBV14
CDR3: CATSRGTGVVSPLHF; size: many; V: TRBV15
CDR3: CASYSQETQYF; size: NA; V: TRBV3-1
CDR3: CASSPKEREGGIQYF; size: many; V: TRBV7-9
CDR3: CASSLSRVTEAFF; size: medium-sized; V: TRBV12-3/TRBV12-4
CDR3: CASSSTGGSHTQYF; size: many; V: TRBV19
CDR3: CASGAGNYGYTF; size: NA; V: TRBV7-9
CDR3: CASSEFEGTDTQYF; size: many; V: TRBV25-1
CDR3: CASRGTSGSQDEQFF; size: many; V: TRBV4-1
CDR3: CASSLMDSPYEQYF; size: many; V: TRBV27
CDR3: CASSSGGQSSGNTIYF; size: few; V: TRBV5-4
CDR3: CASSQQGGSQETQYF; size: many; V: TRBV19
CDR3: CASSLAPVTYEQYF; size: many; V: TRBV7-2